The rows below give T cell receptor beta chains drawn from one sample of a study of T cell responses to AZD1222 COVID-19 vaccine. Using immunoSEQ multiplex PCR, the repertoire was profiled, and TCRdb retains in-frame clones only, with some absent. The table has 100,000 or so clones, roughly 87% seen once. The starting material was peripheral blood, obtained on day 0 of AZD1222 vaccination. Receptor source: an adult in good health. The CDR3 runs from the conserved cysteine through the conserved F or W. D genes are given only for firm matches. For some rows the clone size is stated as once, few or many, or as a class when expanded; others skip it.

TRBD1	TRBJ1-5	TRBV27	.	CASSLDRGPNQPQHF	TGTGCCAGCAGCCTAGACAGGGGGCCCAATCAGCCCCAGCATTTT
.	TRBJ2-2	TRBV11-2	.	CAASVGNTGELFF	TGTGCCGCCAGTGTGGGGAACACCGGGGAGCTGTTTTTT
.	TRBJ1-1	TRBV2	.	CASSDPSRAGAFF	TGTGCCAGCAGTGACCCTTCCAGGGCGGGAGCTTTCTTT
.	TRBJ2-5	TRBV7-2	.	CASSLARQETQYF	TGTGCCAGCAGCTTAGCCAGACAAGAGACCCAGTACTTC
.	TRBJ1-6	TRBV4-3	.	CASSQELPRLDQALNSPLHF	TGCGCCAGCAGCCAAGAGTTGCCCCGGTTAGATCAAGCCCTTAATTCACCCCTCCACTTT
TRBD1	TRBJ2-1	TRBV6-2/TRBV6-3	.	CASSQPPGTGFYNEQFF	TGTGCCAGCAGCCAACCCCCCGGGACAGGGTTTTACAATGAGCAGTTCTTC
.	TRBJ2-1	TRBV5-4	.	CASSPDNYNEQFF	TGTGCCAGCAGCCCAGACAACTACAATGAGCAGTTCTTC
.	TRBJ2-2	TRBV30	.	CAWSLIGSGELFF	TGTGCCTGGAGCCTAATCGGGAGTGGGGAGCTGTTTTTT
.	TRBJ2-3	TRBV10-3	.	CAISDPRGTDTQYF	TGTGCCATCAGTGATCCTCGGGGCACAGATACGCAGTATTTT
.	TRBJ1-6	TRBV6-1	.	CASSEQQGSPLHF	TGTGCCAGCAGTGAGCAGCAAGGCTCACCCCTCCACTTT
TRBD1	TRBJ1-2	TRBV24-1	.	CATSDTGTGGGYTF	TGTGCCACCAGTGATACCGGGACAGGCGGTGGCTACACCTTC
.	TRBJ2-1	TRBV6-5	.	CASSYSNEQFF	TGTGCCAGCAGTTACTCCAATGAGCAGTTCTTC
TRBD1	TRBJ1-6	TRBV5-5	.	CASSPKGGDSYNSPLHF	TGTGCCAGCAGTCCGAAAGGGGGCGACTCCTATAATTCACCCCTCCACTTT
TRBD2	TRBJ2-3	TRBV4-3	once	CASSQEWLAGGGTDTQYF	TGCGCCAGCAGCCAAGAGTGGCTAGCGGGAGGGGGCACAGATACGCAGTATTTT
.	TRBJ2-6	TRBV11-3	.	CASSFGSSLSSGANVLTF	TGTGCCAGCAGCTTCGGTTCAAGTCTAAGCTCTGGGGCCAACGTCCTGACTTTC
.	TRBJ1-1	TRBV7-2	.	CASSLQRIMNTEAFF	TGTGCCAGCAGCTTACAACGCATCATGAACACTGAAGCTTTCTTT
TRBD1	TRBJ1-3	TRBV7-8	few	CASSLAAGGTTVRNTIYF	TGTGCCAGCAGCTTAGCTGCAGGGGGCACGACGGTTCGAAACACCATATATTTT
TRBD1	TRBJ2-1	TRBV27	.	CASSPRQGWSEQFF	TGTGCCAGCAGTCCGCGACAGGGTTGGAGTGAGCAGTTCTTC
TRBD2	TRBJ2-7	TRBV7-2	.	CASSFSGGPNEQYF	TGTGCCAGCAGCTTTAGCGGGGGACCAAACGAGCAGTACTTC
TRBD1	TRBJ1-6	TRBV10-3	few	CATVGQGGSPLHF	TGTGCCACCGTGGGACAGGGTGGTTCACCCCTCCACTTT
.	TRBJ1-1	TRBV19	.	CASSLRGEAFF	TGTGCCAGTAGTCTCCGGGGTGAAGCTTTCTTT
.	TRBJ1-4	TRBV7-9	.	CASSPDSFEKLFF	TGTGCCAGCAGCCCTGACAGTTTTGAAAAACTGTTTTTT
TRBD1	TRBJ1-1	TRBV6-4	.	CASRRQGNMNTEAFF	TGTGCCAGCCGACGACAGGGGAACATGAACACTGAAGCTTTCTTT
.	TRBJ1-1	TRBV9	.	CASSVEGTEGTEAFF	TGTGCCAGCAGCGTAGAGGGTACGGAGGGTACTGAAGCTTTCTTT
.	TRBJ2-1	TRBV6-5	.	CASSSGPADYNEQFF	TGTGCCAGCAGTTCAGGGCCGGCAGACTACAATGAGCAGTTCTTC
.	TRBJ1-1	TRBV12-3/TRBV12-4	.	CASSFGTDTEAFF	TGTGCCAGCAGTTTTGGGACCGACACTGAAGCTTTCTTT